The 25 T cell receptor beta chains given below trace back to one sample, sequenced in a study of blood T cell repertoires in COVID-19. Some clones are missing from TCRdb's copy, which holds only in-frame ones; the method was immunoSEQ multiplex PCR. The sample consists of 150,000 to 200,000 clones, around 82% of them appearing once. Source material: peripheral blood. Receptors were obtained from a woman in her forties with COVID-19, enrolled during active disease.

The chain employs TRBV7-3 and TRBJ1-2; D is perhaps TRBD1 (5 bases). Trimming stripped 5 bases from V and 8 bases from J, with 15 bases between. Germline CDR1 and CDR2: SGHTA and FQGTGA. The CDR3 loop spans 13 amino acids. Written as DNA, the CDR3 is TGTGCCAGCAGCACGGGGGAAGGGGTGGGCTACACCTTC. The encoded protein is CASSTGEGVGYTF.

The J gene is TRBJ1-2, the V gene TRBV19, with 9 bases fitting TRBD1. CDR1 is LNHDA, CDR2 SQIVND, per germline (reference sequence). Germline trimming cut 10 bases from V and 7 bases from J; bases unmatched to any gene: 10. CDR3 length: 13 amino acids. CDR3 nucleotide sequence: TGTGCCACTACAGGGGGCTCGCGGTTTGGCTACACCTTC. It encodes CATTGGSRFGYTF.

J is TRBJ1-2 and V is TRBV5-6; possible D gene TRBD1, 5 bases. V gave up 7 bases and J gave up 1 base, with 14 bases separating them. This CDR3 contains 14 residues. Germline V gene sequence: CDR1 SGHDT, CDR2 YYEEEE. CDR3 loop: CASGRTPVNYGYTF. The CDR3 DNA sequence: TGTGCCAGCGGCCGGACACCTGTTAACTATGGCTACACCTTC.

The V gene is TRBV19, the J gene TRBJ1-3; perhaps TRBD1 as D (5 bases). CDR1 is LNHDA, CDR2 SQIVND, per germline (reference sequence). CDR3 length: 13 residues. V was shortened by 8 bases and J by 4 bases, with 12 bases between the two germline ends. In nucleotides, the CDR3 is TGTGCCAGTGCGACAGCGGGAGGAAACACCATATATTTT. Its protein product is CASATAGGNTIYF.

The chain uses TRBV3-1 (or the pseudogene TRBV3-2) and TRBJ2-6; 7 bases line up with TRBD1. CDR1 LGHDT and CDR2 YNNKEL come from the germline V gene (reference sequence). V trimming: 6 bases; J trimming: 1 base; junction bases outside the gene matches: 15. This CDR3 is built from 19 residues. The CDR3, as DNA: TGTGCCAGCAGACCTTCACCGGGACAGAGTGCATCTGGGGCCAACGTCCTGACTTTC. Its translation is CASRPSPGQSASGANVLTF.

The rearrangement links TRBV19 to TRBJ2-7; 7 bases match TRBD1. Germline CDR1 and CDR2: LNHDA and SQIVND (reference sequence). This CDR3 comprises 15 residues. V trimming: 6 bases; J trimming: 3 bases; junction bases outside the gene matches: 11. The CDR3 here is CASSPGTAPLYEQYV. CDR3 in DNA: TGTGCCAGTAGCCCTGGGACAGCCCCTCTCTACGAGCAGTACGTC.

The rearrangement links TRBV10-3 to TRBJ1-1; D remains ambiguous. CDR1 is ENHRY, CDR2 SYGVKD, per germline. The CDR3 consists of 12 residues. The V end was cut by 0 bases, the J end by 6 bases, with 5 bases between. CDR3 coding DNA: TGTGCCATCAGTGAGTCGAGGGCTGAAGCTTTCTTT. Translating gives CAISESRAEAFF.

The CDR3 sequence is CASSLGQNEKLFF. The CDR3 DNA sequence: TGTGCCAGCAGCTTGGGGCAGAATGAAAAACTGTTTTTT. This chain links TRBV5-6 with TRBJ1-4, with no clear D. Trimming removed 0 bases at V and 5 bases at J, with 5 bases between. This CDR3 comprises 13 residues. The germline V gene encodes CDR1 SGHDT and CDR2 YYEEEE.

The count of this clone is one. This chain links TRBV19 with TRBJ2-1; 8 positions match TRBD2. After removal of 1 base from V and 2 bases from J, the junction contained 7 bases not matched to a gene. The CDR3 has 17 amino acids. CDR1 LNHDA and CDR2 SQIVND come from the germline V gene (reference sequence). CDR3 protein: CASSIVSAGAAYNEQFF. The DNA for the CDR3 is TGTGCCAGTAGTATAGTGTCAGCGGGAGCCGCCTACAATGAGCAGTTCTTC.

This chain connects TRBV6-1 to TRBJ2-5; no firm D call. The CDR3 contains 14 residues. Germline V lookup: CDR1 MNHNS, CDR2 SASEGT. Trimming shortened V by 2 bases and J by 9 bases, and 16 bases separated the two germline ends. The CDR3: CASSESATLTAQYF. As DNA, the CDR3 is TGTGCCAGCAGTGAATCAGCGACCCTTACGGCCCAGTACTTC.

The chain couples TRBV9 to TRBJ2-5; D call uncertain. Germline CDR1 SGDLS, CDR2 YYNGEE. Trimming took off 4 bases at V and 4 bases at J, with 8 bases between the two ends. There are 12 residues in the CDR3. CDR3 DNA: TGTGCCAGCAGCCCCGTCGGAGAGACCCAGTACTTC. It is translated as CASSPVGETQYF.

Comments on this clone: Additional DNA sequences in this sample encode the identical CDR3. The CDR3 region is CASSESGGTFQETQYF. DNA of the CDR3: TGTGCCAGCAGTGAATCAGGGGGGACATTTCAAGAGACCCAGTACTTC. V gene TRBV2 combines with J gene TRBJ2-5, with D tentatively TRBD1 (7 bases). The V gene lost 2 bases and the J gene lost 2 bases, with 15 bases spanning the gap. This CDR3 comprises 16 residues. Germline V gene lookup returns CDR1 SNHLY and CDR2 FYNNEI. Complete variable domain (other parts from reference TRBV2 and TRBJ2-5): EPEVTQTPSHQVTQMGQEVILRCVPISNHLYFYWYRQILGQKVEFLVSFYNNEISEKSEIFDDQFSVERPDGSNFTLKIRSTKLEDSAMYFCASSESGGTFQETQYFGPGTRLLVL.

The CDR3 sequence is CASSLGQGRRYGYTF. The CDR3 coding sequence is TGTGCCAGCAGCTTAGGACAGGGGAGGAGGTATGGCTACACCTTC. The V and J genes are TRBV3-1 (or the pseudogene TRBV3-2) and TRBJ1-2; 9 bases map to TRBD1. Trimming took 5 bases from V and 5 from J; bases not matched to a gene: 9. Germline lookup yields CDR1 LGHDT and CDR2 YNNKEL (reference sequence). This CDR3 region has 15 residues.

The chain joins TRBV10-3 to TRBJ1-2; 7 nucleotides align to TRBD1. V gave up 6 bases and J gave up 2 bases; unmatched junction bases: 3. The CDR3 runs to 13 residues. In germline, CDR1 is ENHRY, CDR2 SYGVKD. CDR3 sequence reads: CAISPQGNYGYTF. Written as DNA, the CDR3 is TGTGCCATCAGCCCACAGGGGAACTATGGCTACACCTTC.

This CDR3 is CASSPRTGKNTEAFF. For the CDR3, the DNA is TGTGCCAGCAGTCCCCGGACAGGAAAGAACACTGAAGCTTTCTTT. The chain carries TRBV2 and TRBJ1-1; 7 bases match TRBD1. V was pared by 5 bases and J by 1 base, with 7 bases of the junction left unmatched. This CDR3 has 15 residues. Germline V lookup: CDR1 SNHLY, CDR2 FYNNEI.

This clone was counted only a few times. The rearrangement joins TRBV3-1 (or the pseudogene TRBV3-2) to TRBJ1-2; 7 bases agree with TRBD1. CDR1 LGHDT and CDR2 YNNKEL come from the germline V gene (reference sequence). With V trimmed by 4 bases and J by 4 bases, 9 bases remained unmatched. CDR3 length: 15 amino acids. The CDR3 sequence is CASSRTRQGGYGYTF. The CDR3 DNA follows: TGTGCCAGCAGCCGGACGAGACAGGGAGGCTATGGCTACACCTTC.

This rearrangement joins TRBV6-5 to TRBJ2-4; D might be TRBD1 (6 bases). The germline V gene has CDR1 MNHEY and CDR2 SVGAGI. The V end was cut by 5 bases, the J end by 9 bases, with 20 bases between. The CDR3 extends over 15 amino acids. CDR3 DNA: TGTGCCAGCAGTCCTAGGGGCACAGGGTTGGGCATTCAGTACTTC. This codes for CASSPRGTGLGIQYF.

The count of this clone is one. The rearrangement links TRBV7-6 to TRBJ2-2; 8 nucleotides agree with TRBD2. The CDR3 is made up of 16 amino acids. J lost 8 bases, V lost 1 base, and 9 bases had no gene match. Germline CDR1 SGHVS, CDR2 FNYEAQ. CDR3 bases: TGTGCCAGCAGCTTAGAACGGGGGGGACCCGAGGGGGAGCTGTTTTTT. It is translated as CASSLERGGPEGELFF.

V is TRBV11-2 and J is TRBJ2-7; TRBD2 might be the D (5 bases). The germline V and J ends were trimmed by 1 base and 1 base, with 8 bases remaining between them. Germline CDR1 reads SGHAT; CDR2 reads FQNNGV. The CDR3 totals 14 residues. The CDR3 bases are TGTGCCAGCAGCTTAGGTGGCGGGTCCTACGAGCAGTACTTC. Translated: CASSLGGGSYEQYF. The full variable domain, with the rest looked up from reference TRBV11-2 and TRBJ2-7, is EAGVAQSPRYKIIEKRQSVAFWCNPISGHATLYWYQQILGQGPKLLIQFQNNGVVDDSQLPKDRFSAERLKGVDSTLKIQPAKLEDSAVYLCASSLGGGSYEQYFGPGTRLTVT.

This clone came up once. The chain uses TRBV2 and TRBJ2-5; 11 bases are a match to TRBD2. There are 14 residues in the CDR3. Germline assignment: CDR1 SNHLY and CDR2 FYNNEI. The trim removed 6 bases at V and 4 bases at J, leaving 4 bases unmatched. CDR3 amino acids: CASSAGLAGETQYF. CDR3 nucleotide sequence: TGTGCCAGCAGCGCTGGACTAGCGGGAGAGACCCAGTACTTC.

This clone was counted a single time. The gene calls are TRBV7-3 and TRBJ2-3, with D tentatively TRBD1 (6 bases). The CDR3 totals 14 residues. In germline, CDR1 is SGHTA, CDR2 FQGTGA. The V gene lost 3 bases and the J gene lost 0 bases, with 7 bases spanning the gap. The CDR3 DNA reads TGTGCCAGCAGCTTGGGGGCTAGCACAGATACGCAGTATTTT. It yields the protein CASSLGASTDTQYF.

The J gene is TRBJ2-1, the V gene TRBV15; TRBD1 matches 8 bases. V shed 0 bases and J 4 bases; nucleotides not matched to a gene: 17. The CDR3 sequence is 20 residues long. Germline CDR1 LNHNV, CDR2 YYDKDF (reference sequence). CDR3 region: CATSRDSGQGVGGAYNEQFF. In DNA, the CDR3 is TGTGCCACCAGCAGAGATAGCGGACAGGGCGTTGGTGGGGCTTACAATGAGCAGTTCTTC.

In this sample, this clone turned up a few times. J is TRBJ2-7 and V is TRBV25-1, with D perhaps matching TRBD2 (6 bases). V lost 5 bases, J lost 2 bases, and 7 bases lay in between. The length of the CDR3 is 12 residues. Germline V gene lookup returns CDR1 MGHDK and CDR2 SYGVNS. The CDR3 DNA follows: TGTGCCAGCAGTTGGGGGGCCTACGAGCAGTACTTC. This codes for CASSWGAYEQYF.

This clone came up once. The chain combines TRBV30 with TRBJ1-3; D gene ambiguous. The CDR3 sequence is 11 residues long. The V end was cut by 5 bases, the J end by 1 base, with 3 bases between. Germline V gene sequence: CDR1 GTSNPN, CDR2 SVGIG (reference sequence). CDR3 in amino acids: CAWASGNTIYF. CDR3 DNA sequence: TGTGCCTGGGCGTCTGGAAACACCATATATTTT.

CDR3 in amino acids: CSVVAPSSYNEQFF. DNA of the CDR3: TGCAGCGTTGTAGCGCCTAGCTCCTACAATGAGCAGTTCTTC. The rearrangement links TRBV29-1 to TRBJ2-1, with a weak D call TRBD2 (5 bases). Germline CDR1 is SQVTM and CDR2 is ANQGSEA. V dropped 4 bases and J dropped 0 bases, with 10 bases sitting between them. The CDR3 has 14 residues.